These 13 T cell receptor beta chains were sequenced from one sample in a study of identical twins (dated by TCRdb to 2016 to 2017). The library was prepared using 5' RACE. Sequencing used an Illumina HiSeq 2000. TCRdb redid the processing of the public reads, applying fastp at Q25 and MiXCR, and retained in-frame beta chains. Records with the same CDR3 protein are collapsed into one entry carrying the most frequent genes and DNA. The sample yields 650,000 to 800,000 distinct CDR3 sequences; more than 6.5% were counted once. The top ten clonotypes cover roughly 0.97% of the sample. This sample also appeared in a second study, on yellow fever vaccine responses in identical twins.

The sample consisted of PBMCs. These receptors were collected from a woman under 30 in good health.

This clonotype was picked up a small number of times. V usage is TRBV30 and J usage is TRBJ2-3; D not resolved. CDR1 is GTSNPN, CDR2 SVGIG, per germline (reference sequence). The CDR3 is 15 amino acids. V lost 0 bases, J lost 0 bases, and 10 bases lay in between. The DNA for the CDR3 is TGTGCCTGGAGTGTGGGATCTCCAAGCACAGATACGCAGTATTTT. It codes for CAWSVGSPSTDTQYF.

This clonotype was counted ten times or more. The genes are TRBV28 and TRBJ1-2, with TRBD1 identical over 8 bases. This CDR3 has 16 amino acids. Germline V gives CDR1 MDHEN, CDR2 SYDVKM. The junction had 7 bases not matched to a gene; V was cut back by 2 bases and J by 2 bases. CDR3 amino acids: CASSLGPRDRNYGYTF. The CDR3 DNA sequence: TGTGCCAGCAGTTTAGGGCCCCGGGACAGGAACTATGGCTACACCTTC.

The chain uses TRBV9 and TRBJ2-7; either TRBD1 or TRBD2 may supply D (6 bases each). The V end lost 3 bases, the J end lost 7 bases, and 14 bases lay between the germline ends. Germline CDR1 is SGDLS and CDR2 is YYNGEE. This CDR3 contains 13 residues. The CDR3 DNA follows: TGTGCCAGCAGCGGGGGGGCCAGGGGTGAGCAGTACTTC. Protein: CASSGGARGEQYF.

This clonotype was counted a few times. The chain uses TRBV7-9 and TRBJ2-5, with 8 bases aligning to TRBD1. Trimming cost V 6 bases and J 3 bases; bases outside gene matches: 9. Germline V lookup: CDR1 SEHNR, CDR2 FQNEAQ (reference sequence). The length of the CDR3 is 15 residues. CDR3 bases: TGTGCCAGCAGGTCCACCAGGGGGCGGAAAGAGACCCAGTACTTC. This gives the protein CASRSTRGRKETQYF.

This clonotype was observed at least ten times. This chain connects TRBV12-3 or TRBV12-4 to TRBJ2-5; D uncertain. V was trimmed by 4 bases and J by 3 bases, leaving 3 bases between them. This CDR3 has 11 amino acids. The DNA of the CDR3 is TGTGCCAGCAGTTGGGAAGAGACCCAGTACTTC. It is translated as CASSWEETQYF.

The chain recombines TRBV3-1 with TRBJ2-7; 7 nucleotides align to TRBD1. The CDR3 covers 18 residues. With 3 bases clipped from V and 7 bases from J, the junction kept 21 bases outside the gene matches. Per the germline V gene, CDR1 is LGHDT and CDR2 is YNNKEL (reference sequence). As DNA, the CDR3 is TGTGCCAGCAGCCACAGGGGTAAGACAGGGCCTAATGGAGGAGAGCAGTACTTC. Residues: CASSHRGKTGPNGGEQYF.

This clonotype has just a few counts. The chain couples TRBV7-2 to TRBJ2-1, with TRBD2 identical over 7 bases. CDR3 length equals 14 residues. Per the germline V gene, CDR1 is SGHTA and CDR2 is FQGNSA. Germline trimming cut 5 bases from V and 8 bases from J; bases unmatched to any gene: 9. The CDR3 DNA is TGTGCCAGCAGCGCTCGCGGGAGTGGGGATGAGCAGTTCTTC. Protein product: CASSARGSGDEQFF.

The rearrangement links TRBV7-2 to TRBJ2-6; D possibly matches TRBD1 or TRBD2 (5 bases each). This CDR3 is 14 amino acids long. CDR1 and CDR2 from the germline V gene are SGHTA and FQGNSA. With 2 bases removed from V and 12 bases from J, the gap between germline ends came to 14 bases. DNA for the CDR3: TGTGCCAGCAGCTTACTCCGGACCGGGGCCGTCCTGACTTTC. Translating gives CASSLLRTGAVLTF.

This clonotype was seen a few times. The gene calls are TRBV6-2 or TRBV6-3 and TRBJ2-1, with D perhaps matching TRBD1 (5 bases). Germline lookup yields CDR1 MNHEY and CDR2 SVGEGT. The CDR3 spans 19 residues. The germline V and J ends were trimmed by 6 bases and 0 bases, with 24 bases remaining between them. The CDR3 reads CASRPLGLETISSYNEQFF. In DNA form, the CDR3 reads TGTGCCAGCAGGCCCCTGGGGCTTGAGACCATAAGCTCCTACAATGAGCAGTTCTTC.

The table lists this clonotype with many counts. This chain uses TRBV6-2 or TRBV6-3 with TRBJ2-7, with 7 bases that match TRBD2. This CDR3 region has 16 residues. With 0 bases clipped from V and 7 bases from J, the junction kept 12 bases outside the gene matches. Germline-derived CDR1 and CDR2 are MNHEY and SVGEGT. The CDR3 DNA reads TGTGCCAGCAGTTACTCGACGGATCGATGGGAGGGGGAGCAGTACTTC. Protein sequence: CASSYSTDRWEGEQYF.

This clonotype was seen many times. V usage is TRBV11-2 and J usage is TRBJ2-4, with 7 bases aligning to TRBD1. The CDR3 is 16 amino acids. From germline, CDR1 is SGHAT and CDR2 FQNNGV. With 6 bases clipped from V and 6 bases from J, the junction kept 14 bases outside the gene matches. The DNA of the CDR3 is TGTGCCAGCAGTTTTTACAGGGGCCTCACCTCAAACATTCAGTACTTC. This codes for CASSFYRGLTSNIQYF.

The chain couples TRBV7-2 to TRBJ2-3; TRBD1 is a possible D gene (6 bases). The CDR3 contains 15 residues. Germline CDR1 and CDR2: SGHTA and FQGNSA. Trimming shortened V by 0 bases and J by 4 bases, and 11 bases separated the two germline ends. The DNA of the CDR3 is TGTGCCAGCAGCTTAGCGGGGGCTCCCGCAGATACGCAGTATTTT. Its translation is CASSLAGAPADTQYF.

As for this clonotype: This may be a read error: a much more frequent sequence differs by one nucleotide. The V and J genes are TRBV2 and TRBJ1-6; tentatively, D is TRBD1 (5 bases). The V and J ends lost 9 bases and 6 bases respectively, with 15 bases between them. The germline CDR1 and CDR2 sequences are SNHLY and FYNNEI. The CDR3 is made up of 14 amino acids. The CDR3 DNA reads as TGTGCCAGATCGACAGATGCAGTTAATTCACCCCTCCACTTT. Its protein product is CARSTDAVNSPLHF.